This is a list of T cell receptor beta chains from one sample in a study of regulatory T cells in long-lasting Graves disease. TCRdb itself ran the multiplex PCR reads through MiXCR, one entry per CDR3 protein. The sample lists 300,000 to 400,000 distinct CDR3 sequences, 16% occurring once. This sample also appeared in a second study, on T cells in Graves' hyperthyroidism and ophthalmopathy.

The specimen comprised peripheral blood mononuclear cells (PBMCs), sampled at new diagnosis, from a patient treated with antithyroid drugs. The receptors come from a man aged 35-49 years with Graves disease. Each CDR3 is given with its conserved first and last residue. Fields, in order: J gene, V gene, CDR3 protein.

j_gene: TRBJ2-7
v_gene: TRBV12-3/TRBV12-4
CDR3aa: CASSLQGAYEQYF

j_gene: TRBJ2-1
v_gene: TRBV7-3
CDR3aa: CASSPGHLNEQFF

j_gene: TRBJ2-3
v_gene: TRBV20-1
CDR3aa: CSARGQGALDTQYF

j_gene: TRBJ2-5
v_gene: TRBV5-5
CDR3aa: CTSSPDSQETQYF

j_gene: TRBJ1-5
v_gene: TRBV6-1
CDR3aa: CASSEVWVGLLSNQPQHF

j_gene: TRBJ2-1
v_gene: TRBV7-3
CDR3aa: CASSASGGAGSEQFF

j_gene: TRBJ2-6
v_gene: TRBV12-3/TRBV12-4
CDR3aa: CASSLGVPGANVLTF

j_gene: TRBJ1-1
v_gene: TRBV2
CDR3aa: CASSEGHTEAFF

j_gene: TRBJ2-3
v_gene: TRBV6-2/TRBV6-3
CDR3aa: CASSYVRSTDTQYF

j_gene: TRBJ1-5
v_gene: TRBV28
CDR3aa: CASTSDRVGQPQHF

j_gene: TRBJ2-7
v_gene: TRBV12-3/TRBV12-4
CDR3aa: CASSPGQLYEQYF

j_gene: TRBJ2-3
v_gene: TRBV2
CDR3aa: CASSRLAGGRDPQYF

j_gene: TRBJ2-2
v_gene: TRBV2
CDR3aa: CASNEQGGNTGELFF

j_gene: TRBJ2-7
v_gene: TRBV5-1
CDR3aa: CASRPTGSSYEQYF

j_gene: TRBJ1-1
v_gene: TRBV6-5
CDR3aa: CASSYTPEEMNTEAFF

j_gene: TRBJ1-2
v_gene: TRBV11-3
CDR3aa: CASSLFDRDGYTF

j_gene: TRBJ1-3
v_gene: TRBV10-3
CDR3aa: CALRAISGNTIYF

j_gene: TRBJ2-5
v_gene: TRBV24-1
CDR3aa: CATGHRETQYF

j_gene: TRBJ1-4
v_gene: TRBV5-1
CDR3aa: CASSPRGGQGGANEKLFF

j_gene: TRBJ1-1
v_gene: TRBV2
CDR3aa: CASSELGSNTEAFF

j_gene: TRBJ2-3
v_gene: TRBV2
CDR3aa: CASMRGPDTQYF

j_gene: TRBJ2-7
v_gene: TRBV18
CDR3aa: CASSPEKFAYEQYF

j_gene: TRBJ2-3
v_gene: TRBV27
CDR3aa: CASSLSVSTDTQYF

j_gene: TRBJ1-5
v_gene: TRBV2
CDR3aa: CASSDRGKLLSNQPQHF

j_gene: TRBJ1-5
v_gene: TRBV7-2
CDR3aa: CASSLRPGQPQHF

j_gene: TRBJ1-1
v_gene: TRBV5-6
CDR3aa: CASRRRDTAYFAFF

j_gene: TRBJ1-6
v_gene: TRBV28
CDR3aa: CASHRGSSPLHF

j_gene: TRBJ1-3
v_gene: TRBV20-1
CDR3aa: CSARSGGGGNTIYF